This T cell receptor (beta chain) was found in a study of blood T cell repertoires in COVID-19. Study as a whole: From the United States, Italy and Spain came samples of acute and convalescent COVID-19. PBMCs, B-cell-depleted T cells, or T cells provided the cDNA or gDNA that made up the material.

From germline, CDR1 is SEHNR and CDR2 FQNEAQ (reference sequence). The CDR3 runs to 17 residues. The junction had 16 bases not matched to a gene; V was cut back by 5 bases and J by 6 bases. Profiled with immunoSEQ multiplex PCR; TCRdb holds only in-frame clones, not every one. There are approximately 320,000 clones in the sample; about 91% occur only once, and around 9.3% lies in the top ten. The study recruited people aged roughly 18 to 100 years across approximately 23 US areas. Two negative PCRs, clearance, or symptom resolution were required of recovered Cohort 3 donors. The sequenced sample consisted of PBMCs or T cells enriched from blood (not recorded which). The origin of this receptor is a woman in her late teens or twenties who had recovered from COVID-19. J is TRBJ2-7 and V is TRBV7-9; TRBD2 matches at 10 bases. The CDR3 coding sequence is TGTGCCAGCAGCGCAAGAGGCGGGACTAGCGCCTTTCTCGAGCAGTACTTC. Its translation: CASSARGGTSAFLEQYF.